Following are 6 T cell receptor beta chains from one sample sequenced in a study of blood T cell repertoires in COVID-19. Data came from immunoSEQ multiplex PCR; TCRdb stores just in-frame clones and leaves some out. The sample gives tens of thousands of clones, over 70% of which show up once; about 3% is in the top ten. The sample was peripheral blood. These receptors were taken from a man between 65 and 85 years old with COVID-19, enrolled during active disease.

The rearrangement joins TRBV24-1 to TRBJ2-4; 7 nucleotides agree with TRBD2. The germline V gene has CDR1 KGHDR and CDR2 SFDVKD. The CDR3 extends over 14 amino acids. The junction had 9 bases not matched to a gene; V was cut back by 7 bases and J by 7 bases. CDR3 amino acids: CATSAAGEGNIQYF. CDR3 DNA sequence: TGTGCCACCAGCGCTGCGGGGGAGGGGAACATTCAGTACTTC.

Only one count was recorded for this clone. J is TRBJ1-2 and V is TRBV28, with a possible D match to TRBD1 (5 bases). The germline CDR1 and CDR2 sequences are MDHEN and SYDVKM. The CDR3 totals 16 residues. V was cut by 7 bases and J by 3 bases, with 21 bases left in between. CDR3 region: CASTVGGQGGDYGYTF. CDR3 coding DNA: TGTGCCAGCACCGTGGGCGGGCAGGGAGGTGACTATGGCTACACCTTC.

The chain uses TRBV7-2 and TRBJ1-4; unclear D gene. Germline V gives CDR1 SGHTA, CDR2 FQGNSA. The CDR3 covers 13 residues. V was trimmed by 8 bases and J by 3 bases, leaving 10 bases between them. As DNA, the CDR3 is TGTGCCAGCCAGAGCGGCTCTAATGAAAAACTGTTTTTT. Protein product: CASQSGSNEKLFF.

The rearrangement uses TRBV28 and TRBJ2-7, with D possibly being TRBD1 (6 bases). V shed 6 bases and J shed 1 base, with 10 bases lying between them. The CDR3 length is 13 residues. The V gene's germline CDR1 is MDHEN and CDR2 SYDVKM. The CDR3 bases are TGTGCCAGCAGATCCCAGGGGTCCTACGAGCAGTACTTC. Translating gives CASRSQGSYEQYF.

The chain combines TRBV19 with TRBJ2-1; D possibly corresponds to TRBD1 (5 bases). V dropped 3 bases and J dropped 1 base, with 16 bases sitting between them. The length of the CDR3 is 17 residues. From germline, CDR1 is LNHDA and CDR2 SQIVND (reference sequence). In DNA, the CDR3 is TGTGCCAGTAGTATTGGGGTTACCCAGGGTTCCTACAATGAGCAGTTCTTC. It encodes CASSIGVTQGSYNEQFF.

V usage is TRBV6-2 or TRBV6-3 and J usage is TRBJ2-7; D is perhaps TRBD2 (6 bases). From germline, CDR1 is MNHEY and CDR2 SVGEGT. There are 12 residues in the CDR3. The V gene lost 4 bases and the J gene lost 4 bases, with 8 bases spanning the gap. The CDR3, as DNA: TGTGCCAGCAGTTGGCGGGATTACGAGCAGTACTTC. This sequence encodes CASSWRDYEQYF.